The 20 T cell receptor beta chains reported below all come from one sample, sequenced in a study of blood T cell repertoires in COVID-19. The method was immunoSEQ multiplex PCR; TCRdb's version includes in-frame clones alone and lacks a portion of them. This repertoire shows about 140,000 clones, more than 75% found once; its top ten account for about 12%. Sequencing used peripheral blood. Every receptor here comes from an elderly man with acute or convalescent COVID-19.

This clone was seen more than once but under ten times. This chain joins TRBV4-1 and TRBJ2-7, with D possibly matching TRBD1 (6 bases). The CDR3 is 18 amino acids. Germline V gene lookup returns CDR1 MGHRA and CDR2 YSYEKL. V dropped 1 base and J dropped 3 bases, with 22 bases sitting between them. CDR3 nucleotide sequence: TGCGCCAGCAGCCAAGTCTCTTCAACCCAACAGGGCTTCTACGAGCAGTACTTC. It encodes CASSQVSSTQQGFYEQYF.

This clone was observed a few times. The chain couples TRBV28 to TRBJ1-2; 9 nucleotides match TRBD1. Trimming at V came to 3 bases and at J to 4 bases, leaving 18 bases not matched to a gene. CDR3 length: 19 amino acids. CDR1 is MDHEN, CDR2 SYDVKM, per germline. The CDR3 nucleotides are TGTGCCAGCAGTTTTGTGGGCGCACAGGGGGCCCTAAGATCCTATGGCTACACCTTC. Encoded protein: CASSFVGAQGALRSYGYTF.

This clone was detected a few times. This sequence joins TRBV18 and TRBJ2-4; 7 nucleotides align to TRBD2. Germline-derived CDR1 and CDR2 are KGHSH and LQKENI. This CDR3 is 16 amino acids long. The trim removed 6 bases at V and 2 bases at J, leaving 10 bases unmatched. CDR3 protein: CASSPPSGGPKNIQYF. For the CDR3, the DNA is TGTGCCAGCTCGCCTCCTTCGGGAGGACCCAAAAACATTCAGTACTTC.

The chain recombines TRBV11-3 with TRBJ2-3, with 15 bases fitting TRBD2. CDR1 SGHNT and CDR2 YENEEA come from the germline V gene. V was pared by 5 bases and J by 0 bases, with 0 bases of the junction left unmatched. The CDR3 loop spans 16 amino acids. The CDR3 reads CASSGTSGGSTDTQYF. CDR3 in DNA: TGTGCCAGCAGCGGGACTAGCGGGGGGAGCACAGATACGCAGTATTTT.

For the CDR3, the DNA is TGCGCCAGCAGCCACACGGGACAGTATGGCTACACCTTC. This gives the protein CASSHTGQYGYTF. This chain uses TRBV4-3 with TRBJ1-2; TRBD1 matches 7 bases. CDR3 length: 13 amino acids. Trimming at V came to 3 bases and at J to 5 bases, leaving 3 bases not matched to a gene. Germline V gene lookup returns CDR1 LGHNA and CDR2 YSLEER.

The chain links TRBV5-1 to TRBJ1-2, with D tentatively TRBD1 (6 bases). Trimming shortened V by 3 bases and J by 0 bases, and 21 bases separated the two germline ends. Per germline, CDR1 SGHRS and CDR2 YFSETQ. The CDR3 is 18 amino acids. The chain's CDR3 is CASSSLGPGDTTNYGYTF. In DNA, the CDR3 is TGCGCCAGCAGCTCGCTTGGGCCCGGGGACACGACTAACTATGGCTACACCTTC.

V is TRBV5-4 and J is TRBJ2-7; 10 bases agree with TRBD1. This CDR3 has 15 residues. Trimming cost V 1 base and J 3 bases; bases outside gene matches: 4. CDR1 and CDR2 (germline): SGHNT, YYREEE (reference sequence). The chain's CDR3 is CASSLSWDRGYEQYF. The CDR3, as DNA: TGTGCCAGCAGCTTGAGCTGGGACAGGGGCTACGAGCAGTACTTC.

This clone has a single count. The chain recombines TRBV7-3 with TRBJ2-7; 9 nucleotides align to TRBD1. The CDR3 sequence is 13 residues long. V gave up 1 base and J gave up 5 bases; unmatched junction bases: 0. Germline-derived CDR1 and CDR2 are SGHTA and FQGTGA. The CDR3: CASSLNRGHEQYF. Here the CDR3 DNA reads TGTGCCAGCAGCTTAAACAGGGGGCACGAGCAGTACTTC.

This chain connects TRBV5-1 to TRBJ2-3; D possibly corresponds to TRBD2 (7 bases). CDR1 and CDR2 (germline): SGHRS, YFSETQ. Trimming took 5 bases from V and 5 from J, leaving 18 bases between them. CDR3 length: 15 amino acids. CDR3: CASRFRGGGGDTQYF. For the CDR3, the DNA is TGCGCCAGCAGATTTCGCGGGGGCGGGGGAGATACGCAGTATTTT.

The gene calls are TRBV5-1 and TRBJ1-2; a weak D match, TRBD1 (5 bases). CDR3 length: 13 amino acids. Germline V CDR1 and CDR2: SGHRS, YFSETQ. V shed 2 bases and J shed 9 bases, with 14 bases lying between them. The DNA for the CDR3 is TGCGCCAGCAGCTTAGGGGCCATGACAAGCTACACCTTC. It is translated as CASSLGAMTSYTF.

The J gene is TRBJ1-1, the V gene TRBV5-1; D is undetermined. From germline, CDR1 is SGHRS and CDR2 YFSETQ. The length of the CDR3 is 15 residues. Trimming left V 0 bases short and J 1 base short, with 10 bases between. In DNA, the CDR3 is TGCGCCAGCAGCTTGGTGGCTTATGCGAACACTGAAGCTTTCTTT. Translating gives CASSLVAYANTEAFF.

The rearrangement uses TRBV20-1 and TRBJ2-5, with D tentatively TRBD2 (5 bases). Germline V gives CDR1 DFQATT, CDR2 SNEGSKA (reference sequence). Trimming pared 5 bases from V and 5 bases from J, leaving 9 bases between. This CDR3 spans 11 amino acids. As DNA, the CDR3 is TGCAGTGCTCCAACTAGGGAGACCCAGTACTTC. Its protein is CSAPTRETQYF.

Only one count was recorded for this clone. The gene calls are TRBV5-1 and TRBJ1-3; TRBD1 matches at 7 bases. The CDR3 has 16 residues. Trimming took 4 bases from V and 3 from J; bases not matched to a gene: 10. Germline V CDR1 and CDR2: SGHRS, YFSETQ. The CDR3 DNA reads as TGCGCCAGCAGCCTTGGACAGGCCACTATTGGAAACACCATATATTTT. Amino acids: CASSLGQATIGNTIYF.

The V gene is TRBV19, the J gene TRBJ1-5, with D perhaps matching TRBD1 (5 bases). The CDR3 runs 16 residues. Per germline, CDR1 LNHDA and CDR2 SQIVND (reference sequence). Between the trimmed V and J ends, which lost 6 bases and 7 bases, there was a span of 22 bases. The CDR3 DNA follows: TGTGCCAGTAGCTCAGTAGCGACAGCTCGGGGGCAGCCCCAGCATTTT. This gives the protein CASSSVATARGQPQHF.

The chain joins TRBV28 to TRBJ2-6; 8 positions agree with TRBD1. Germline lookup yields CDR1 MDHEN and CDR2 SYDVKM. The CDR3 consists of 17 residues. Germline trimming cut 4 bases from V and 1 base from J; bases unmatched to any gene: 6. Here the CDR3 reads CASSSPGQGSGANVLTF. DNA for the CDR3: TGTGCCAGCAGTTCGCCAGGACAGGGATCTGGGGCCAACGTCCTGACTTTC.

This clone was detected only once. The chain recombines TRBV19 with TRBJ2-2; TRBD1 aligns across 10 bases. Unmatched junction bases numbered 6, after V lost 7 bases and J lost 7 bases. The CDR3 spans 14 residues. Germline CDR1 reads LNHDA; CDR2 reads SQIVND (reference sequence). Here the CDR3 reads CASTGQGRVGELFF. CDR3 bases: TGTGCCAGTACGGGACAGGGGCGAGTCGGGGAGCTGTTTTTT.

The genes are TRBV2 and TRBJ2-6; TRBD2 is a possible D gene (6 bases). Trimming left V 7 bases short and J 2 bases short, with 12 bases between. The CDR3 length is 15 residues. In germline, CDR1 is SNHLY, CDR2 FYNNEI. Here the CDR3 DNA reads TGTGCCAGCACCCCGTCGGGGGCTGGGGCCAACGTCCTGACTTTC. It yields the protein CASTPSGAGANVLTF.

This clone has at least ten counts. The rearrangement uses TRBV15 and TRBJ1-2; D gene unclear. Germline-derived CDR1 and CDR2 are LNHNV and YYDKDF (reference sequence). The CDR3 spans 14 residues. Trimming took 0 bases from V and 2 from J, leaving 7 bases between them. The DNA of the CDR3 is TGTGCCACCAGCAGAGAGGGAGTGAACTATGGCTACACCTTC. Translated: CATSREGVNYGYTF.

The rearrangement joins TRBV6-2 or TRBV6-3 to TRBJ2-7, with D perhaps TRBD2 (6 bases). Looked up from germline, CDR1 is MNHEY and CDR2 is SVGEGT. V was trimmed by 4 bases and J by 3 bases, leaving 10 bases between them. The CDR3 extends over 13 amino acids. The CDR3 sequence: CASSWFSGYEQYF. The CDR3 region has the DNA TGTGCCAGCAGTTGGTTTAGCGGCTACGAGCAGTACTTC.

V gene TRBV2 combines with J gene TRBJ1-4, with 7 nucleotides matching TRBD1. The CDR3 contains 14 residues. The junction had 12 bases not matched to a gene; V was cut back by 10 bases and J by 7 bases. Germline assignment: CDR1 SNHLY and CDR2 FYNNEI. CDR3 protein: CATHLLAGGEKLFF. The CDR3 DNA sequence: TGTGCCACCCATTTATTAGCAGGGGGTGAAAAACTGTTTTTT.